This T cell receptor beta chain was identified during a study of blood T cells in healthy people across ages. The V end was cut by 2 bases, the J end by 6 bases, with 5 bases between. Germline assignment: CDR1 PRHDT and CDR2 FYEKMQ (reference sequence). The CDR3 consists of 13 residues. Sample-barcoded 5' priming and a J-beta primer mix drove a second PCR of roughly 6 to 12 cycles. Carrying 12 random nucleotides, a template-switch adaptor labeled each individual cDNA molecule. TCRdb reprocessed the 5' RACE reads via MiXCR and lists one record per CDR3 protein. This sample has approximately 810,000 distinct CDR3 sequences; under 35% occur once, and the top ten carry 17%. This clonotype was observed many times. Antigen: not known. Study findings and constraints: Unknown donor CMV status possibly confounded expanded clonotype changes. TCR beta diversity correlated strongly with naive T cell percentage.

Sequencing was carried out using blood. This TCR was sampled from a woman of 80 years or more in good health. J is TRBJ1-6 and V is TRBV13; D is unresolved. CDR3 loop: CASSLRFNSPLHF. Here the CDR3 DNA reads TGTGCCAGCAGCTTACGGTTTAATTCACCCCTCCACTTT.